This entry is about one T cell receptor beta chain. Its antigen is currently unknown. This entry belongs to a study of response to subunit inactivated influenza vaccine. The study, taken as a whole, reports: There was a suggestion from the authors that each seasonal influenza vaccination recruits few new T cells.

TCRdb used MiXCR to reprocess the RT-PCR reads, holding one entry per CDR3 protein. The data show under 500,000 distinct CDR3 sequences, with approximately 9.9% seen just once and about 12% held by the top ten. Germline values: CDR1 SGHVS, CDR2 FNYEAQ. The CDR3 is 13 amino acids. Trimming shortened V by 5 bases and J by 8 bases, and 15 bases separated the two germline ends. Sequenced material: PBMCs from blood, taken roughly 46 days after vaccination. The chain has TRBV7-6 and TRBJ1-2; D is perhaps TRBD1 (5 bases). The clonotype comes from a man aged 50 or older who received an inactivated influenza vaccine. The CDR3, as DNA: TGTGCCAGCAGCGACCCAGGGTCCGGGGGCTACACCTTC. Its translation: CASSDPGSGGYTF.